The TCR beta chain described here comes from a study of vaccination and CD4 T cells after COVID-19. Germline V gives CDR1 LNHDA, CDR2 SQIVND (reference sequence). The CDR3 runs 15 residues. J lost 7 bases, V lost 6 bases, and 7 bases had no gene match. This clonotype was detected a few times. Its antigen is not known. The Oncomine TCR Beta short-read assay was applied to DNA of cultured CD4+ T cells. TCRdb passed the PCR reads through MiXCR, listing each CDR3 protein once. The repertoire includes roughly 5,000 distinct CDR3 sequences, about 30% of them detected once, and roughly a third sits in the top ten. Stated treatment: roughly 10-day PBMC culture with coronavirus spike peptide pools or control peptides (ViraFEST assay). Negative selection purified CD4+ T cells after less than 12 days of culture.

The genes are TRBV19 and TRBJ1-6; 9 positions match TRBD1. The sample was CD4+ T cells from blood, cultured in vitro. This clonotype originated in a human donor who had recovered from COVID-19. CDR3: CASSPWGTGNSPLHF. The CDR3, as DNA: TGTGCCAGTAGCCCCTGGGGGACAGGGAATTCACCCCTCCACTTT.